What follows are 15 T cell receptor beta chains derived from one specimen sequenced in a study of blood T cell repertoires in COVID-19 (dated by TCRdb to 2018 to 2021). The library was obtained by the immunoSEQ multiplex PCR assay. The immuneACCESS repertoire file appears here via TCRdb, limited to in-frame rearrangements. These files lack a portion of the clones; in checked studies, under half of the deficit traces to unresolved V genes, and the cause of the others is not known. Within this sample are around 330,000 clones, with approximately 88% of them counted one time only. The ten biggest clones cover approximately 5% of the sample. Input material: PBMCs or T cells enriched from blood (not recorded which). The receptor set was obtained from a man aged 60 to 69 who had recovered from COVID-19.

The J gene is TRBJ1-5, the V gene TRBV30; possible D gene TRBD1, 6 bases. Trimming shortened V by 0 bases and J by 6 bases, and 15 bases separated the two germline ends. The CDR3 is made up of 15 amino acids. CDR1 and CDR2 (germline): GTSNPN, SVGIG (reference sequence). The DNA of the CDR3 is TGTGCCTGGAGTGTACACGGCAGGGGTCGTCAGCCCCAGCATTTT. As protein: CAWSVHGRGRQPQHF. Looking up the rest from reference TRBV30 and TRBJ1-5 gives the full variable domain: SQTIHQWPATLVQPVGSPLSLECTVEGTSNPNLYWYRQAAGRGLQLLFYSVGIGQISSEVPQNLSASRPQDRQFILSSKKLLLSDSGFYLCAWSVHGRGRQPQHFGDGTRLSIL.

The chain recombines TRBV7-2 with TRBJ2-7; D possibly corresponds to TRBD2 (5 bases). CDR1 SGHTA and CDR2 FQGNSA come from the germline V gene. This CDR3 region has 13 residues. V shed 1 base and J shed 4 bases, with 8 bases lying between them. In DNA form, the CDR3 reads TGTGCCAGCAGCTTAGTTCGGGAATACGAGCAGTACTTC. It codes for CASSLVREYEQYF.

The chain couples TRBV7-8 to TRBJ1-3; D not certain. Germline V gene lookup returns CDR1 SGHVS and CDR2 FQNEAQ. There are 17 residues in the CDR3. Trimming shortened V by 1 base and J by 0 bases, and 13 bases separated the two germline ends. The DNA for the CDR3 is TGTGCCAGCAGCTTAGTTGTCCCAATTAGCTCTGGAAACACCATATATTTT. This encodes CASSLVVPISSGNTIYF.

The rearrangement joins TRBV25-1 to TRBJ1-2, with 9 bases matching TRBD1. Germline CDR1 and CDR2: MGHDK and SYGVNS. V was clipped by 6 bases and J by 6 bases; unmatched bases: 11. The CDR3 contains 15 residues. The chain's CDR3 is CASSRDRENFHGYTF. The CDR3 nucleotides are TGTGCCAGCAGCCGGGACAGGGAAAATTTCCATGGCTACACCTTC.

The chain links TRBV19 to TRBJ2-1, with 13 bases identical to TRBD2. This CDR3 region has 17 residues. V was pared by 5 bases and J by 6 bases, with 10 bases of the junction left unmatched. Germline V gene lookup returns CDR1 LNHDA and CDR2 SQIVND (reference sequence). The CDR3, as DNA: TGTGCCAGTAGTTTTGGGACTAGCGGGATAAAACCCAATGAGCAGTTCTTC. It specifies CASSFGTSGIKPNEQFF.

The V gene is TRBV19, the J gene TRBJ1-4; D remains ambiguous. V was clipped by 9 bases and J by 8 bases, with 16 bases between them. CDR1 LNHDA and CDR2 SQIVND come from the germline V gene (reference sequence). CDR3 length equals 13 residues. CDR3 protein: CASTLRGREKLFF. The CDR3 bases are TGTGCCAGCACGCTCCGGGGTCGCGAAAAACTGTTTTTT.

The chain couples TRBV5-1 to TRBJ2-7, with D tentatively TRBD2 (6 bases). With 4 bases removed from V and 3 bases from J, the gap between germline ends came to 17 bases. This CDR3 has 15 amino acids. Germline-derived CDR1 and CDR2 are SGHRS and YFSETQ. The CDR3 is CASSRRLVGGYEQYF. In DNA form, the CDR3 reads TGCGCCAGCAGCCGTCGGTTGGTCGGGGGCTACGAGCAGTACTTC.

The rearrangement joins TRBV7-6 to TRBJ1-1; TRBD1 matches at 9 bases. The CDR3 runs 16 residues. V was clipped by 0 bases and J by 1 base; unmatched bases: 3. Per germline, CDR1 SGHVS and CDR2 FNYEAQ. The CDR3 DNA reads as TGTGCCAGCAGCTTAGCGACAGGGGGATCGAACACTGAAGCTTTCTTT. Amino acid sequence: CASSLATGGSNTEAFF. Combining the CDR3 with reference TRBV7-6 and TRBJ1-1 gives the whole variable domain GAGVSQSPRYKVTKRGQDVALRCDPISGHVSLYWYRQALGQGPEFLTYFNYEAQQDKSGLPNDRFSAERPEGSISTLTIQRTEQRDSAMYRCASSLATGGSNTEAFFGQGTRLTVV.

This clone has a handful of counts. Other DNA sequences within the sample encode an identical CDR3. The chain has TRBV10-3 and TRBJ2-7, with a weak D call TRBD2 (5 bases). Germline loops: CDR1 ENHRY, CDR2 SYGVKD. The CDR3 runs 13 residues. V lost 0 bases and J 3 bases, leaving 6 bases between the germline ends. The CDR3 reads CAISESGSYEQYF. The CDR3, as DNA: TGTGCCATCAGTGAGTCTGGGAGCTACGAGCAGTACTTC.

The V call is TRBV9, the J call TRBJ2-1; 11 nucleotides agree with TRBD2. Germline trimming cut 5 bases from V and 11 bases from J; bases unmatched to any gene: 12. The CDR3 contains 15 residues. Germline values: CDR1 SGDLS, CDR2 YYNGEE. CDR3 DNA: TGTGCCAGCAGTGTCCCTGGGCTAGCGGGAGGAAAGCAGTTCTTC. Its protein product is CASSVPGLAGGKQFF.

J is TRBJ2-7 and V is TRBV29-1, with TRBD1 identical over 10 bases. With 6 bases clipped from V and 2 bases from J, the junction kept 4 bases outside the gene matches. The CDR3 contains 13 residues. Per germline, CDR1 SQVTM and CDR2 ANQGSEA. CDR3 protein: CSVSGQGAYEQYF. The CDR3 nucleotides read TGCAGCGTCAGCGGACAGGGGGCCTACGAGCAGTACTTC.

This clone appeared a single time. V and J are TRBV29-1 and TRBJ2-6; D is unresolved. The CDR3 loop spans 14 amino acids. From germline, CDR1 is SQVTM and CDR2 ANQGSEA. V lost 3 bases to trimming and J lost 1 base, with 7 bases between them. Here the CDR3 reads CSVDFNSGANVLTF. The CDR3 nucleotides are TGCAGCGTTGATTTTAATTCTGGGGCCAACGTCCTGACTTTC.

The chain employs TRBV18 and TRBJ1-4; TRBD1 matches at 8 bases. V was clipped by 6 bases and J by 0 bases; unmatched bases: 6. The germline CDR1 and CDR2 sequences are KGHSH and LQKENI. The CDR3 totals 16 residues. The CDR3 region is CASSPVRGPTNEKLFF. DNA of the CDR3: TGTGCCAGCTCGCCTGTCAGGGGGCCAACTAATGAAAAACTGTTTTTT.

The rearrangement links TRBV6-2 or TRBV6-3 to TRBJ2-1, with 8 bases that match TRBD1. V dropped 7 bases and J dropped 2; count of bases not matched to a gene: 7. The germline V gene encodes CDR1 MNHEY and CDR2 SVGEGT. The CDR3 runs 15 residues. CDR3 bases: TGTGCCAGCACTTATGGACAGGGTGCCTACAATGAGCAGTTCTTC. This encodes CASTYGQGAYNEQFF.

CDR3 nucleotides: TGTGCCAGCAGCCCCCGCACAGGGGTGAACACTGAAGCTTTCTTT. This gives the protein CASSPRTGVNTEAFF. The rearrangement uses TRBV7-9 and TRBJ1-1; TRBD1 aligns across 7 bases. The CDR3 totals 15 residues. Looked up from germline, CDR1 is SEHNR and CDR2 is FQNEAQ (reference sequence). The junction had 6 bases not matched to a gene; V was cut back by 5 bases and J by 0 bases.